The rows below give T cell receptor beta chains drawn from one sample of a study of regulatory T cells in long-lasting Graves disease. MiXCR, run by TCRdb on the multiplex PCR reads, gives a single entry per CDR3 protein. The data hold 400,000 to 650,000 distinct CDR3 sequences, with about 16% observed a single time. The data were also submitted as part of a second study, on T cells in Graves' hyperthyroidism and ophthalmopathy.

Sequencing used peripheral blood mononuclear cells (PBMCs), obtained at new diagnosis, from a patient treated with antithyroid drugs. These receptors came from a woman aged 40 to 65 with Graves disease. CDR3s include the opening cysteine and the closing phenylalanine or tryptophan. The D gene is left open where the match is weak. The size entry is marked missing in some rows and otherwise reads once, few, many or a size class.

D gene: NA
clone size: many
V gene: TRBV29-1
J gene: TRBJ2-7
CDR3 protein: CSAQDYPYEQYF
CDR3 DNA: TGCAGCGCACAGGACTACCCCTACGAGCAGTACTTC

D gene: NA
clone size: NA
V gene: TRBV3-1
J gene: TRBJ2-6
CDR3 protein: CASSLRVDGVLTF
CDR3 DNA: TGTGCCAGCAGCCTACGGGTGGACGGCGTCCTGACTTTC

D gene: TRBD2
clone size: many
V gene: TRBV7-2
J gene: TRBJ2-3
CDR3 protein: CASSFPRGGGPTDTQYF
CDR3 DNA: TGTGCCAGCAGCTTCCCCCGCGGCGGGGGACCCACAGATACGCAGTATTTT

D gene: NA
clone size: many
V gene: TRBV30
J gene: TRBJ2-7
CDR3 protein: CAWREGAGRREQYF
CDR3 DNA: TGTGCCTGGAGGGAGGGGGCGGGGCGCCGCGAGCAGTACTTC

D gene: NA
clone size: few
V gene: TRBV5-1
J gene: TRBJ1-2
CDR3 protein: CASSFDRFYGYTF
CDR3 DNA: TGCGCCAGCAGCTTTGACAGGTTCTATGGCTACACCTTC

D gene: TRBD1
clone size: few
V gene: TRBV7-9
J gene: TRBJ1-1
CDR3 protein: CASSLPETGLGTEAFF
CDR3 DNA: TGTGCCAGCAGCCTGCCCGAGACAGGGTTAGGAACTGAAGCTTTCTTT

D gene: NA
clone size: NA
V gene: TRBV7-9
J gene: TRBJ2-7
CDR3 protein: CATSKDVYEQYF
CDR3 DNA: TGTGCCACCTCGAAAGATGTCTACGAGCAGTACTTC

D gene: TRBD1
clone size: few
V gene: TRBV2
J gene: TRBJ1-5
CDR3 protein: CASSSGGAGQPQHF
CDR3 DNA: TGTGCCAGCAGTTCAGGGGGCGCGGGCCAGCCCCAGCATTTT

D gene: NA
clone size: few
V gene: TRBV19
J gene: TRBJ1-1
CDR3 protein: CASSIPAMNTEAFF
CDR3 DNA: TGTGCCAGTAGTATCCCGGCCATGAACACTGAAGCTTTCTTT

D gene: TRBD1
clone size: many
V gene: TRBV2
J gene: TRBJ1-1
CDR3 protein: CASSGWGQITEAFF
CDR3 DNA: TGTGCCAGCAGTGGGTGGGGACAGATAACTGAAGCTTTCTTT

D gene: TRBD1
clone size: NA
V gene: TRBV7-8
J gene: TRBJ1-2
CDR3 protein: CASSLATGGVGYGYTF
CDR3 DNA: TGTGCCAGCAGCTTGGCCACAGGGGGTGTAGGCTATGGCTACACCTTC

D gene: NA
clone size: NA
V gene: TRBV5-1
J gene: TRBJ2-5
CDR3 protein: CASSAPYQETQYF
CDR3 DNA: TGCGCCAGCAGCGCCCCGTACCAAGAGACCCAGTACTTC

D gene: TRBD2
clone size: many
V gene: TRBV13
J gene: TRBJ2-3
CDR3 protein: CASSLAGTRDTQYF
CDR3 DNA: TGTGCCAGCAGCTTAGCCGGGACTAGAGATACGCAGTATTTT

D gene: TRBD2
clone size: many
V gene: TRBV3-1
J gene: TRBJ2-7
CDR3 protein: CASSQDGWGGYYEQYF
CDR3 DNA: TGTGCCAGCAGCCAAGATGGTTGGGGAGGGTATTACGAGCAGTACTTC

D gene: NA
clone size: NA
V gene: TRBV10-3
J gene: TRBJ1-3
CDR3 protein: CATTADGAGNTIYF
CDR3 DNA: TGTGCCACCACAGCGGACGGCGCTGGAAACACCATATATTTT

D gene: TRBD1
clone size: few
V gene: TRBV20-1
J gene: TRBJ1-2
CDR3 protein: CSADPQGGYGYTF
CDR3 DNA: TGCAGTGCAGACCCACAGGGGGGATATGGCTACACCTTC

D gene: NA
clone size: NA
V gene: TRBV6-1
J gene: TRBJ2-5
CDR3 protein: CASRTTGTSETQYF
CDR3 DNA: TGTGCCAGCAGAACGACTGGTACGAGTGAGACCCAGTACTTC

D gene: TRBD1
clone size: once
V gene: TRBV19
J gene: TRBJ1-5
CDR3 protein: CASRDRGEQLQHF
CDR3 DNA: TGTGCCAGTCGAGACAGGGGAGAACAGCTCCAGCATTTT